Each of the 26 T cell receptor beta chains below was sequenced from the same sample in a study of shared T cell receptors in the human thymus. The method was immunoSEQ multiplex PCR; TCRdb's version includes in-frame clones alone and lacks a portion of them. This repertoire shows some 640,000 clones, around 87% found once; its top ten account for 0.0094%. These data were also reused for a study on human thymus T cells.

Source material: thymocytes. Receptor source: a boy younger than two with a congenital heart defect.

This chain links TRBV30 with TRBJ2-3; TRBD2 is a possible D gene (7 bases). CDR3 length: 18 amino acids. Germline lookup yields CDR1 GTSNPN and CDR2 SVGIG (reference sequence). The V and J ends lost 0 bases and 0 bases respectively, with 19 bases between them. The CDR3 loop reads CAWSVGGRITPSTDTQYF. In nucleotides, the CDR3 is TGTGCCTGGAGTGTGGGGGGGCGGATAACCCCTAGCACAGATACGCAGTATTTT.

The rearrangement joins TRBV7-8 to TRBJ2-5; D might be TRBD1 (6 bases). The CDR3 is made up of 17 amino acids. Germline CDR1 and CDR2: SGHVS and FQNEAQ. The germline V and J ends were trimmed by 4 bases and 4 bases, with 22 bases remaining between them. The CDR3 protein is CASSCFVSSGEGETQYF. CDR3 in DNA: TGTGCCAGCAGCTGCTTCGTTTCGTCAGGGGAAGGAGAGACCCAGTACTTC.

This chain connects TRBV6-5 to TRBJ2-5; D is ambiguous. The CDR3 contains 15 residues. Trimming pared 0 bases from V and 4 bases from J, leaving 12 bases between. CDR1 and CDR2 (germline): MNHEY, SVGAGI. The chain's CDR3 is CASSYSNPHLETQYF. CDR3 bases: TGTGCCAGCAGTTACTCGAATCCACACCTAGAGACCCAGTACTTC.

About this clone: Other nucleotide sequences from this sample produce the same CDR3. This sequence joins TRBV29-1 and TRBJ1-1, with a possible D match to TRBD1 (6 bases). CDR1 SQVTM and CDR2 ANQGSEA come from the germline V gene. The CDR3 is made up of 15 amino acids. The V gene lost 6 bases and the J gene lost 0 bases, with 17 bases spanning the gap. This CDR3 reads CSVSRPGAMNTEAFF. CDR3 DNA sequence: TGCAGCGTCTCAAGGCCAGGGGCCATGAACACTGAAGCTTTCTTT.

The gene calls are TRBV4-3 and TRBJ1-1, with 10 bases identical to TRBD1. Germline V gene lookup returns CDR1 LGHNA and CDR2 YSLEER. V shed 0 bases and J 5 bases; nucleotides not matched to a gene: 6. This CDR3 has 16 amino acids. The DNA for the CDR3 is TGCGCCAGCAGCCAAGAGGGACAGGGGTGGATGACTGAAGCTTTCTTT. This gives the protein CASSQEGQGWMTEAFF.

The chain is built from TRBV4-3 and TRBJ2-1; the match to TRBD2 covers 15 bases. The CDR3 sequence is 21 residues long. V trimming: 3 bases; J trimming: 3 bases; junction bases outside the gene matches: 15. The germline gives CDR1 LGHNA, CDR2 YSLEER. This chain's CDR3 is CASSHHSHPGTSGRNYNEQFF. The DNA for the CDR3 is TGCGCCAGCAGCCACCACAGCCATCCCGGGACTAGCGGGAGGAACTACAATGAGCAGTTCTTC.

The chain joins TRBV7-2 to TRBJ2-3, with D possibly matching TRBD2 (7 bases). The CDR3 spans 16 residues. The V end was cut by 2 bases, the J end by 2 bases, with 14 bases between. Germline lookup yields CDR1 SGHTA and CDR2 FQGNSA. In DNA, the CDR3 is TGTGCCAGCAGCTTAAGGGGGGAGGGTGTCACAGATACGCAGTATTTT. This codes for CASSLRGEGVTDTQYF.

J is TRBJ2-3 and V is TRBV5-4; TRBD2 matches at 15 bases. The V segment lost 3 bases and the J segment 3 bases; nucleotides outside the gene matches: 11. This CDR3 is built from 19 residues. Germline V gene sequence: CDR1 SGHNT, CDR2 YYREEE (reference sequence). The CDR3 sequence: CASSWGRTSGGARTDTQYF. The DNA for the CDR3 is TGTGCCAGCAGCTGGGGTAGGACTAGCGGGGGGGCCAGGACAGATACGCAGTATTTT.

The chain is built from TRBV6-1 and TRBJ1-5; TRBD1 matches 7 bases. Per the germline V gene, CDR1 is MNHNS and CDR2 is SASEGT. V was clipped by 2 bases and J by 2 bases; unmatched bases: 6. The CDR3 covers 16 residues. Here the CDR3 DNA reads TGTGCCAGCAGTGAAACAGGACAGGAGGGCAATCAGCCCCAGCATTTT. Amino acids: CASSETGQEGNQPQHF.

The sample holds a few counts of this clone. This chain links TRBV28 with TRBJ2-1, with a possible D match to TRBD2 (6 bases). V was clipped by 3 bases and J by 9 bases, with 12 bases between them. The CDR3 runs 13 residues. Germline V gene lookup returns CDR1 MDHEN and CDR2 SYDVKM. The CDR3 sequence is CASSFAQRAEQFF. CDR3 in DNA: TGTGCCAGCAGTTTTGCTCAGCGGGCTGAGCAGTTCTTC.

The rearrangement uses TRBV7-9 and TRBJ2-5, with D tentatively TRBD1 (7 bases). The germline V and J ends were trimmed by 2 bases and 3 bases, with 22 bases remaining between them. Germline CDR1 SEHNR, CDR2 FQNEAQ (reference sequence). The CDR3 has 18 residues. This CDR3 reads CASSLWRGRGDLEETQYF. DNA of the CDR3: TGTGCCAGCAGCTTATGGAGGGGGCGCGGTGATTTGGAAGAGACCCAGTACTTC.

The V gene is TRBV10-2, the J gene TRBJ2-1; D uncertain. The V end lost 3 bases, the J end lost 4 bases, and 13 bases lay between the germline ends. The CDR3 loop spans 15 amino acids. Per the germline V gene, CDR1 is WSHSY and CDR2 is SAAADI. The CDR3 loop reads CASSDYRTTYNEQFF. DNA of the CDR3: TGCGCCAGCAGTGACTATCGTACGACATACAATGAGCAGTTCTTC.

CDR3 nucleotide sequence: TGTGCCAGCAGCCCTAAGCGGGGGGGCCAGTACGAGCAGTACTTC. It yields the protein CASSPKRGGQYEQYF. The V call is TRBV27, the J call TRBJ2-7; TRBD2 agrees at 10 bases. V dropped 6 bases and J dropped 4; count of bases not matched to a gene: 9. Germline CDR1 is MNHEY and CDR2 is SMNVEV (reference sequence). The CDR3 extends over 15 amino acids.

Notes on this clone: Other DNA sequences in this sample translate to the same CDR3. DNA for the CDR3: TGTGCCAGCAGTGTGGGACAGGGCGATCAGCCCCAGCATTTT. Amino acid sequence: CASSVGQGDQPQHF. V gene TRBV2 combines with J gene TRBJ1-5, with TRBD1 matching 9 bases. Germline values: CDR1 SNHLY, CDR2 FYNNEI. Trimming removed 4 bases from V and 5 bases from J; junction bases left unmatched: 3. The length of the CDR3 is 14 residues.

For this clone: Other DNA sequences of this sample code for an identical CDR3. The rearrangement links TRBV27 to TRBJ2-3; unclear D gene. The germline V and J ends were trimmed by 3 bases and 0 bases, with 4 bases remaining between them. Germline assignment: CDR1 MNHEY and CDR2 SMNVEV (reference sequence). The CDR3 consists of 13 residues. CDR3 DNA sequence: TGTGCCAGCAGTTTGGCTAGCACAGATACGCAGTATTTT. This encodes CASSLASTDTQYF.

This clone has just one count. The chain couples TRBV15 to TRBJ2-3; 9 bases are a match to TRBD2. The CDR3 totals 18 residues. The germline V gene has CDR1 LNHNV and CDR2 YYDKDF (reference sequence). The junction had 11 bases not matched to a gene; V was cut back by 0 bases and J by 4 bases. CDR3: CATSRDPPIAGVADTQYF. The DNA for the CDR3 is TGTGCCACCAGCAGAGATCCGCCCATAGCGGGAGTGGCAGATACGCAGTATTTT.

This rearrangement joins TRBV6-5 to TRBJ2-5, with 8 bases lining up with TRBD2. This CDR3 is built from 14 residues. Germline CDR1 reads MNHEY; CDR2 reads SVGAGI. V gave up 6 bases and J gave up 3 bases; unmatched junction bases: 6. The CDR3 sequence: CASRAGDQEETQYF. The DNA for the CDR3 is TGTGCCAGCAGAGCGGGAGATCAGGAAGAGACCCAGTACTTC.

The chain recombines TRBV5-1 with TRBJ1-4, with 7 nucleotides matching TRBD1. This CDR3 spans 15 amino acids. Germline trimming cut 0 bases from V and 9 bases from J; bases unmatched to any gene: 8. Per the germline V gene, CDR1 is SGHRS and CDR2 is YFSETQ. CDR3 in DNA: TGCGCCAGCAGCTTGGCTGGGACAGAGCAAAAAAAACTGTTTTTT. Translated: CASSLAGTEQKKLFF.

The chain has TRBV10-2 and TRBJ1-1; no reliable D call. V dropped 5 bases and J dropped 3 bases, with 13 bases sitting between them. CDR3 length equals 14 residues. Germline-derived CDR1 and CDR2 are WSHSY and SAAADI. CDR3 bases: TGCGCCAGCAGTTCAACGGCGGAGGACACTGAAGCTTTCTTT. Translated, it gives CASSSTAEDTEAFF.

This rearrangement joins TRBV27 to TRBJ2-2, with a possible D match to TRBD1 (6 bases). V dropped 2 bases and J dropped 1 base, with 20 bases sitting between them. In germline, CDR1 is MNHEY, CDR2 SMNVEV (reference sequence). The CDR3 sequence is 19 residues long. CDR3 residues: CASSLPHSPTGVNTGELFF. The CDR3, as DNA: TGTGCCAGCAGTTTACCCCATAGCCCGACAGGAGTGAACACCGGGGAGCTGTTTTTT.

The chain has TRBV5-8 and TRBJ1-5; TRBD1 might be the D (5 bases). Germline V CDR1 and CDR2: SGHTS, YDEGEE. This CDR3 region has 18 residues. The ends were cut back, 4 bases at V and 4 bases at J, with 24 bases in the middle. The CDR3 sequence is CASSNTMRLDRRNQPQHF. The CDR3 nucleotides are TGTGCCAGCAGCAATACGATGCGCCTAGACAGAAGGAATCAGCCCCAGCATTTT.

This sequence joins TRBV27 and TRBJ2-5; 10 bases fit TRBD2. The J call may be mistaken, given a closer DNA end match to TRBJ2-7. Germline loops: CDR1 MNHEY, CDR2 SMNVEV (reference sequence). The CDR3 covers 13 residues. The CDR3 nucleotides read TGTGCCAGCAGTACTAGCGGGAACCACGAGCAGTACTTC. It specifies CASSTSGNHEQYF.

This clone was seen only a few times. This chain uses TRBV4-1 with TRBJ1-2; D is unresolved. CDR3 length: 16 residues. Germline assignment: CDR1 MGHRA and CDR2 YSYEKL. V lost 3 bases and J lost 5, with 19 bases in between. The CDR3 DNA reads TGCGCCAGCAGCCATCCTCGGCCTAGTCGCCGGTATGGCTACACCTTC. This sequence encodes CASSHPRPSRRYGYTF.

J is TRBJ2-5 and V is TRBV27; 8 nucleotides align to TRBD1. Per germline, CDR1 MNHEY and CDR2 SMNVEV (reference sequence). With 2 bases clipped from V and 5 bases from J, the junction kept 7 bases outside the gene matches. The CDR3 covers 15 residues. The CDR3 is CASSLQGALGETQYF. For the CDR3, the DNA is TGTGCCAGCAGTTTACAGGGGGCGCTAGGGGAGACCCAGTACTTC.

This sequence joins TRBV5-4 and TRBJ2-6; 9 positions agree with TRBD2. The CDR3 extends over 19 amino acids. In germline, CDR1 is SGHNT, CDR2 YYREEE (reference sequence). V lost 0 bases and J lost 0; bases outside the gene matches: 7. The CDR3 sequence is CASSLGGTSCNSGANVLTF. CDR3 nucleotide sequence: TGTGCCAGCAGCTTGGGGGGGACTAGCTGTAACTCTGGGGCCAACGTCCTGACTTTC. The complete variable domain, with remaining parts taken from reference TRBV5-4 and TRBJ2-6, reads ETGVTQSPTHLIKTRGQQVTLRCSSQSGHNTVSWYQQALGQGPQFIFQYYREEENGRGNFPPRFSGLQFPNYSSELNVNALELDDSALYLCASSLGGTSCNSGANVLTFGAGSRLTVL.

The chain employs TRBV9 and TRBJ1-2; maybe TRBD1 (5 bases). The CDR3 has 15 residues. Trimming removed 5 bases at V and 3 bases at J, with 17 bases between. In germline, CDR1 is SGDLS, CDR2 YYNGEE. The CDR3 bases are TGTGCCAGCAGAGGAAACAGGAGTCTCGACTATGGCTACACCTTC. This gives the protein CASRGNRSLDYGYTF.